The rows below give T cell receptor beta chains drawn from one sample of a study of T cell changes during pregnancy in multiple sclerosis. Sequencing used immunoSEQ multiplex PCR; TCRdb keeps in-frame clones, though not all of them. The sample gives about 8,500 clones, roughly nine tenths of which show up once; around 9.6% is in the top ten. The material was CD8+ T cells from peripheral blood mononuclear cells, obtained in the first trimester of pregnancy. The receptors originated from a female donor in good health, enrolled as a control in a pregnancy study. CDR3s include the opening cysteine and the closing phenylalanine or tryptophan. The D gene is left open where the match is weak. Where a row states a size, it is once, few, many or the class of an expanded clone; other rows omit it.

J gene,clone size,D gene,V gene,CDR3 length,CDR3 protein,CDR3 DNA
TRBJ1-1,.,.,TRBV2,12,CAREAPNTEAFF,TGTGCCAGGGAGGCCCCGAACACTGAAGCTTTCTTT
TRBJ2-1,once,.,TRBV10-3,22,CAISESGIGPVIIGDSYNEQFF,TGTGCCATCAGTGAGTCTGGCATTGGGCCAGTTATAATAGGGGACTCCTACAATGAGCAGTTCTTC
TRBJ1-5,.,.,TRBV19,15,CASSSGTQGNQPQHF,TGTGCCAGTAGTTCCGGGACTCAGGGCAATCAGCCCCAGCATTTT
TRBJ1-2,.,.,TRBV7-9,12,CASSDGGNGYTF,TGTGCCAGCAGCGACGGCGGGAATGGCTACACCTTC
TRBJ1-2,.,.,TRBV6-1,15,CASSEGPGANYGYTF,TGTGCCAGCAGTGAAGGTCCGGGGGCTAACTATGGCTACACCTTC
TRBJ1-2,.,TRBD1,TRBV27,15,CASSLSGTGGYGYTF,TGTGCCAGCAGTTTATCCGGGACAGGGGGCTATGGCTACACCTTC
TRBJ2-7,.,.,TRBV5-1,12,CASRAGYHEQYF,TGCGCCAGTCGTGCAGGGTACCACGAGCAGTACTTC
TRBJ2-5,.,TRBD2,TRBV28,19,CASSLRAGTSGRGQETQYF,TGTGCCAGCAGTTTAAGGGCCGGGACTAGCGGGAGAGGTCAAGAGACCCAGTACTTC
TRBJ1-5,.,.,TRBV7-8,15,CASSLNQGPSWPQHF,TGTGCCAGCAGCTTAAACCAGGGCCCCTCTTGGCCCCAGCATTTT
TRBJ2-2,.,TRBD2,TRBV7-2,15,CASSSLERGGVQLFF,TGTGCCAGCAGCTCCCTAGAGCGGGGGGGCGTACAGCTGTTTTTT
TRBJ1-1,.,.,TRBV14,15,CASSPMGALNTEAFF,TGTGCCAGCAGCCCGATGGGAGCATTGAACACTGAAGCTTTCTTT
TRBJ2-1,.,.,TRBV5-4,15,CASSLAPGAYNEQFF,TGTGCCAGCAGCTTGGCGCCGGGGGCCTACAATGAGCAGTTCTTC
TRBJ1-1,.,TRBD1,TRBV5-1,15,CASSLNRGSNTEAFF,TGCGCCAGCAGCTTGAACAGGGGAAGCAACACTGAAGCTTTCTTT
TRBJ1-6,.,.,TRBV6-1,14,CASSAGSSETPLHF,TGTGCCAGCAGTGCGGGGAGCTCGGAAACACCCCTCCACTTT
TRBJ2-3,once,.,TRBV2,17,CARSKGQGTTSTDTQYF,TGTGCCAGATCGAAGGGGCAGGGGACTACTAGCACAGATACGCAGTATTTT
TRBJ1-1,.,.,TRBV28,20,CASSLAKDSPEAYMNTEAFF,TGTGCCAGCAGTTTAGCTAAGGACAGCCCCGAGGCCTACATGAACACTGAAGCTTTCTTT
TRBJ2-3,.,.,TRBV15,13,CATSPLFPDTQYF,TGTGCCACCAGCCCGTTGTTCCCAGATACGCAGTATTTT
TRBJ1-1,once,.,TRBV13,12,CASNGENTEAFF,TGTGCCAGCAACGGGGAGAACACTGAAGCTTTCTTT
TRBJ1-5,.,.,TRBV19,15,CASTPLEGGNQPQHF,TGTGCCAGTACCCCCCTAGAGGGGGGCAATCAGCCCCAGCATTTT
TRBJ1-5,medium-sized,TRBD1,TRBV6-1,14,CASSEWTGHQPQHF,TGTGCCAGCAGTGAATGGACAGGGCATCAGCCCCAGCATTTT
TRBJ1-1,.,.,TRBV27,15,CASSLGRDLGTEAFF,TGTGCCAGCAGTTTGGGCAGGGATTTGGGCACTGAAGCTTTCTTT
TRBJ2-1,.,TRBD2,TRBV6-4,13,CASSAGTSNEQFF,TGTGCCAGCAGCGCTGGGACTAGCAATGAGCAGTTCTTC
TRBJ2-7,.,.,TRBV5-4,15,CASSNFLDSSYEQYF,TGTGCCAGCAGTAACTTCTTGGACTCCTCCTACGAGCAGTACTTC
TRBJ2-2,.,TRBD1,TRBV7-6,16,CASSYTGGLGSGELFF,TGTGCCAGCAGCTACACAGGGGGCTTGGGGAGCGGGGAGCTGTTTTTT
TRBJ1-2,medium-sized,TRBD1,TRBV19,14,CASSIDGTGYRYTF,TGTGCCAGTAGTATAGATGGGACAGGGTATCGCTACACCTTC
TRBJ2-1,.,.,TRBV19,16,CASSMVGGRSYNEQFF,TGTGCCAGTAGTATGGTCGGGGGAAGATCCTACAATGAGCAGTTCTTC
TRBJ2-1,once,TRBD2,TRBV6-5,15,CASTPTSGTYNEQFF,TGTGCCAGCACCCCGACTAGCGGCACCTACAATGAGCAGTTCTTC
TRBJ2-1,.,TRBD2,TRBV7-6,15,CASSPALAGVYEQFF,TGTGCCAGCAGCCCTGCGCTGGCGGGAGTTTATGAGCAGTTCTTC
TRBJ1-1,.,.,TRBV2,11,CANGRGTEAFF,TGTGCCAACGGACGGGGCACTGAAGCTTTCTTT
TRBJ1-2,.,TRBD1,TRBV9,17,CASSAQMGQWVDGGYTF,TGTGCCAGCAGCGCGCAAATGGGACAGTGGGTCGATGGTGGCTACACCTTC
TRBJ1-2,.,.,TRBV7-8,13,CASSLGLIYGYTF,TGTGCCAGCAGCTTAGGACTGATCTATGGCTACACCTTC
TRBJ2-1,.,TRBD2,TRBV27,16,CASSPVGAGIYNEQFF,TGTGCCAGCAGTCCCGTGGGAGCGGGAATCTACAATGAGCAGTTCTTC
TRBJ1-1,.,.,TRBV6-1,16,CASSESAGDMNTEAFF,TGTGCCAGCAGTGAAAGTGCAGGGGACATGAACACTGAAGCTTTCTTT
TRBJ2-3,.,TRBD1,TRBV6-4,15,CASSDKDRGSDTQYF,TGTGCCAGCAGTGATAAAGACAGGGGGTCAGATACGCAGTATTTT
TRBJ1-5,.,TRBD1,TRBV2,16,CASSEAQGTGNQPQHF,TGTGCCAGCAGTGAAGCGCAGGGGACAGGCAATCAGCCCCAGCATTTT
TRBJ2-5,.,TRBD2,TRBV6-1,15,CASSQLAGAQETQYF,TGTGCCAGCAGTCAGCTAGCGGGGGCACAAGAGACCCAGTACTTC
TRBJ2-3,.,TRBD2,TRBV4-1,20,CASSHPPPGLARTSTDTQYF,TGCGCCAGCAGCCACCCCCCGCCCGGACTAGCACGAACTAGCACAGATACGCAGTATTTT
TRBJ1-5,.,TRBD1,TRBV18,15,CASSPPGTGYQPQHF,TGTGCCAGCTCACCACCGGGGACAGGGTATCAGCCCCAGCATTTT
TRBJ1-3,.,.,TRBV18,19,CASSPSQGEGHPSGNTIYF,TGTGCCAGCTCACCCTCACAGGGAGAGGGGCACCCTTCTGGAAACACCATATATTTT
TRBJ2-4,once,TRBD2,TRBV19,15,CASSIASGGRVIQYF,TGTGCCAGTAGTATAGCTAGCGGAGGCAGGGTCATTCAGTACTTC
TRBJ1-6,.,.,TRBV30,14,CAWSSGRENSPLHF,TGTGCCTGGAGCTCGGGTCGAGAGAATTCACCCCTCCACTTT
TRBJ2-3,.,TRBD2,TRBV9,17,CASSVGQLAGGIDTQYF,TGTGCCAGCAGCGTAGGGCAGCTAGCGGGGGGGATAGATACGCAGTATTTT
TRBJ2-1,.,.,TRBV2,14,CASSDLQAYNEQFF,TGTGCCAGCAGTGATTTACAGGCCTACAATGAGCAGTTCTTC
TRBJ2-1,.,TRBD2,TRBV12-5,14,CASGEREGLDEQFF,TGTGCTAGTGGTGAGCGGGAGGGCCTCGATGAGCAGTTCTTC
TRBJ2-3,.,TRBD2,TRBV10-2,15,CASSELAGVPDTQYF,TGCGCCAGCAGTGAACTAGCGGGAGTACCAGATACGCAGTATTTT
TRBJ2-2,.,.,TRBV6-1,14,CASSEKGEAGELFF,TGTGCCAGCAGTGAGAAAGGGGAGGCCGGGGAGCTGTTTTTT
TRBJ2-1,.,.,TRBV28,14,CASGSVNTYNEQFF,TGTGCCAGCGGTAGCGTGAACACCTACAATGAGCAGTTCTTC
TRBJ2-7,.,.,TRBV6-5,12,CASRGERDEQYF,TGTGCCAGCAGGGGAGAGCGAGACGAGCAGTACTTC